This T cell receptor beta chain comes out of a study of blood T cell repertoires in COVID-19. As for the study in general: Sites across the United States, Italy and Spain contributed samples from acute and convalescent COVID-19. PBMCs, B-cell-depleted T cells, or T cells were the source of the cDNA or gDNA that made up the material.

V shed 1 base and J 3 bases; nucleotides not matched to a gene: 2. The CDR3 totals 14 residues. Per germline, CDR1 GTSNPN and CDR2 SVGIG (reference sequence). Original processing notes: How many nucleated cells were present was estimated from reference gene primer amplification. This table comes from immunoSEQ multiplex PCR, and its TCRdb copy is limited to in-frame clones, with some not included. That table furnishes V, J and clone size, whereas the DNA furnished D and trimming. There are approximately 55,000 clones in the sample; around 86% occur only once, and around 6.5% lies in the top ten. This clonotype was sampled from a man aged 50-60 years with active COVID-19. Sequenced input: peripheral blood. The rearrangement links TRBV30 to TRBJ2-3; 9 nucleotides line up with TRBD2. The CDR3 protein is CAWSGLAVTDTQYF. The CDR3 region has the DNA TGTGCCTGGAGTGGACTAGCGGTGACAGATACGCAGTATTTT.